This TCR beta chain was retrieved from a study of cytomegalovirus exposure and HLA in healthy donors. Study-wide results and limits: A later analysis linked a missense DCLRE1C variant to TCR beta V- and J-gene trimming. Within a later analysis, the majority of CMV-associated TCR beta chains appeared HLA-restricted. Certain sequence variants were highly shared and formed a cluster, and this cluster was likely a sequencing artifact.

Regarding this clone: The antigen is unknown.

Use of 60 Vbeta and 13 Jbeta primers characterized the PCR. The data were produced by immunoSEQ multiplex PCR, yet TCRdb's version contains in-frame clones alone and is incomplete. Of around 130,000 clones in the sample, 65% to 85% were seen once. The sequencing sample was made of PBMCs. This receptor was obtained from a woman between 40 and 50 years old in good health and CMV-seronegative.

The chain's CDR3 is CASSPRGQNYGYTF. The CDR3 DNA reads TGTGCCAGCAGTCCCCGAGGGCAGAACTATGGCTACACCTTC. The chain recombines TRBV27 with TRBJ1-2; D is unclear. The germline gives CDR1 MNHEY, CDR2 SMNVEV (reference sequence). V was trimmed by 5 bases and J by 2 bases, leaving 12 bases between them. The CDR3 is 14 amino acids.